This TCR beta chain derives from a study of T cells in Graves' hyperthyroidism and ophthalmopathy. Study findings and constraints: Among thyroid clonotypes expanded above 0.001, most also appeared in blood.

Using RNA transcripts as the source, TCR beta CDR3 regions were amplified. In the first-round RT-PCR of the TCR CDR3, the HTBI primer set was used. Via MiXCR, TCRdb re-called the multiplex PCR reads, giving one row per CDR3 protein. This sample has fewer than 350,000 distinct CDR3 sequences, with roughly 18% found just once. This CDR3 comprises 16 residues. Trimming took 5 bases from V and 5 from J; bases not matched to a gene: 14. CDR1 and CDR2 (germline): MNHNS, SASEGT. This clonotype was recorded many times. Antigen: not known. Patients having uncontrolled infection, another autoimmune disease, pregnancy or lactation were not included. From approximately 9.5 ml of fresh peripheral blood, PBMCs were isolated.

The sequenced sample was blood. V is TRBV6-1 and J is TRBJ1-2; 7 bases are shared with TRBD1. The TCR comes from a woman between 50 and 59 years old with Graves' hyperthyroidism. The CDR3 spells CASSFLGQAPGYGYTF. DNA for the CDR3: TGTGCCAGCAGTTTTTTAGGACAGGCCCCTGGTTATGGCTACACCTTC.